This is a list of T cell receptor beta chains from one sample in a study of CD8 T cells in Susac syndrome. TCRdb re-called the immunoSEQ multiplex PCR reads through MiXCR, storing one row per CDR3 protein. The sample includes 200,000 to 300,000 distinct CDR3 sequences, 96% of them seen just once. Sequencing used CD4+ T cells from PBMCs. All receptors come from a human donor with Susac syndrome. Both conserved end residues are part of each CDR3. The D gene is left open where the match is weak. Clone size appears in some rows only: once, few, many, or a class for an expanded clone.

>TRBV9|-|-|TRBJ2-6
TGTGCCAGCAGCCCCACGACAGGCCCTCTGGCTTTC
CASSPTTGPLAF
>TRBV29-1|-|-|TRBJ2-3
TGCAGCGTTGAAGGGGCGGACTGGGCCCCGTATTCTAGCACAGATACGCAGTATTTT
CSVEGADWAPYSSTDTQYF
>TRBV9|-|-|TRBJ2-1
TGTGCCAGCACCAGTAGTGGGGGTCTCTACAATGAGCAGTTCTTC
CASTSSGGLYNEQFF
>TRBV5-1|-|-|TRBJ2-5
TGTGCCAGCAGCTTAGACCAAGAGACCCAGTACTTC
CASSLDQETQYF
>TRBV12-3/TRBV12-4|-|once|TRBJ1-4
TGTGCCAGCAGTTTATTTCCGCGGGAAAAACTGTTTTTT
CASSLFPREKLFF
>TRBV14|-|few|TRBJ1-1
TGTGCCAGCAGGGGCAGGGGGAACACTGAAGCTTTCTTT
CASRGRGNTEAFF
>TRBV15|-|-|TRBJ2-7
TGTGCCACCAGCAGAGCGGCAGGGAGGTACGAGCAGTACTTC
CATSRAAGRYEQYF
>TRBV24-1|-|-|TRBJ2-3
TGTGCCACCAGTGATAGGTTAGGCTCTCAACCTAATACGCAGTATTTT
CATSDRLGSQPNTQYF
>TRBV9|-|-|TRBJ2-7
TGTGCCAGCAGCGTAGCTCCAGATGGCAACGAGCAGTACTTC
CASSVAPDGNEQYF
>TRBV29-1|TRBD1|once|TRBJ2-5
TGCAGCGTTGAAGAGGGACAGGGTTTTGGAGAGACCCAGTACTTC
CSVEEGQGFGETQYF
>TRBV11-2|-|-|TRBJ1-1
TGTGCCAGCAGCTCCCGATGGGTCACTGAAGCTTTCTTT
CASSSRWVTEAFF
>TRBV20-1|-|-|TRBJ1-1
TGCAGTGCTAGAGACGGGAGCAGGGCCATAGAAGCTTTCTTT
CSARDGSRAIEAFF
>TRBV25-1|-|once|TRBJ2-1
TGTGCCAGCAGTGAAAAGGGGGAGGGGGTCTTGTACAAGCAGTTCTTC
CASSEKGEGVLYKQFF
>TRBV4-2|TRBD2|-|TRBJ2-7
TGTGCCAGCAGCCGACTAGCGGGAGATGTCCACGAGCAGTACTTC
CASSRLAGDVHEQYF
>TRBV6-5|-|-|TRBJ1-2
TGTGCCAGCAGTTCCACGACTCCTAAAAGGGGCTACACCTTC
CASSSTTPKRGYTF
>TRBV5-1|-|-|TRBJ2-1
TGCGCCAGCACCTCTGAGGGACATCCATACAATGAGCAGTTCTTC
CASTSEGHPYNEQFF
>TRBV19|TRBD2|-|TRBJ2-4
TGTGCCAGTAGTATTGGGGCTCCGGGGGGCAAAAACATTCAGTACTTC
CASSIGAPGGKNIQYF
>TRBV15|-|-|TRBJ2-7
TGTGCCACCAGCAGGGGTTATCAGGAGCAGTACTTC
CATSRGYQEQYF
>TRBV2|-|-|TRBJ1-2
TGTGCCAGCAGAGCAGGATTACCAAACTGGGTCTATGGCTACACCTTC
CASRAGLPNWVYGYTF
>TRBV2|-|-|TRBJ2-6
TGTGCCAGCAGGGCAGCCTCTGGCGCCAACGTCCTGACTTTC
CASRAASGANVLTF
>TRBV6-5|-|-|TRBJ2-3
TGTGCCACCCAAGGACCCGCAGATACGCAGTATTTT
CATQGPADTQYF
>TRBV29-1|TRBD2|-|TRBJ2-3
TGCAGCGTTGAGAGTCTAGCGGGAGACCCAGATACGCAGTATTTT
CSVESLAGDPDTQYF
>TRBV30|-|-|TRBJ1-2
TGTGCCTGGCACCCGGCCCCCGACTACGGCTACACCTTC
CAWHPAPDYGYTF
>TRBV18|-|-|TRBJ2-5
TGTGCCAGCTCACCGGTACCCGAGGTAGAGACCCAGTACTTC
CASSPVPEVETQYF
>TRBV9|TRBD1|-|TRBJ2-1
TGTGCCAGCAGCGTAGGTGTCGGGCAGGGGGTTTCCTACAATGAGCAGTTCTTC
CASSVGVGQGVSYNEQFF
>TRBV3-1|-|-|TRBJ2-5
TGTGCCAGCAGCCAGGGAGGTATCGGAGAGACCCAGTACTTC
CASSQGGIGETQYF
>TRBV2|-|-|TRBJ2-1
TGTGCCAGCACCTACGACAATGAGCAGTTCTTC
CASTYDNEQFF
>TRBV20-1|-|-|TRBJ2-3
TGCAGTGCCGGGCTGGATTATACGCAGTATTTT
CSAGLDYTQYF
>TRBV30|-|-|TRBJ2-5
TGTGCCTGGAGTGTTGGTCGCCAAGAGACCCAGTACTTC
CAWSVGRQETQYF
>TRBV5-1|-|-|TRBJ2-5
TGCGCCAGCCGTGCTGGGGATGGAGAGACCCAGTACTTC
CASRAGDGETQYF
>TRBV29-1|TRBD2|-|TRBJ2-3
TGCAGCGTTCAACTAGCGGATACGCAGTATTTT
CSVQLADTQYF
>TRBV12-3/TRBV12-4|-|-|TRBJ1-1
TGTGCCAGCAATATACAAGGTAGTATAGCTGAAGCTTTCTTT
CASNIQGSIAEAFF
>TRBV7-8|-|-|TRBJ2-7
TGTGCCAGCAGCTTTACCCCAGGGGCCTACGAGCAGTACTTC
CASSFTPGAYEQYF
>TRBV4-1|TRBD1|-|TRBJ2-7
TGCGCCAGCAGCCAAGAGAAAAGACAGGGCGGCTACGAGCAGTACTTC
CASSQEKRQGGYEQYF
>TRBV20-1|-|once|TRBJ1-1
TGCAGTGCTAGAGATTATGTGCAGGGTCGCACTGAAGCTTTCTTT
CSARDYVQGRTEAFF
>TRBV5-4|TRBD2|-|TRBJ2-1
TGTGCCAGCAGCTTGGCCACGGGAGGGGCGTACAATGAGCAGTTCTTC
CASSLATGGAYNEQFF
>TRBV5-1|TRBD1|-|TRBJ2-1
TGCGCCAGCAGCTTGGGGCAGGGGGACTACAATGAGCAGTTCTTC
CASSLGQGDYNEQFF
>TRBV28|-|-|TRBJ1-2
TGTGCCATTATGGTCCGGTCGCCAGGTGCCCGTAGGGACTATGGCTACACCTTC
CAIMVRSPGARRDYGYTF
>TRBV3-1|-|-|TRBJ1-2
TGTGCCAGCAGCCAAGATCGTTCCAGGGTCGGTGGCTACACCTTC
CASSQDRSRVGGYTF
>TRBV30|-|-|TRBJ1-1
TGTGCCTGGAGTGTTCGGGCGGGACTTAACACTGAAGCTTTCTTT
CAWSVRAGLNTEAFF
>TRBV9|TRBD2|-|TRBJ2-1
TGTGCCAGCAGAGGACTAGCGGGAGTCGGCAATGAGCAGTTCTTC
CASRGLAGVGNEQFF
>TRBV28|-|-|TRBJ2-1
TGTGCCAGCAGTACGCCACGGGACGGGGAGTTCTTC
CASSTPRDGEFF
>TRBV11-2|-|-|TRBJ2-5
TGTGCCAGCAGCTTAATCCCCGGGGCCCAAGAGACCCAGTACTTC
CASSLIPGAQETQYF
>TRBV28|-|-|TRBJ2-2
TGTGCCAGCAGTATCAGGACCGGGGAGCTGTTTTTT
CASSIRTGELFF
>TRBV30|TRBD1|-|TRBJ1-5
TGTGCCTGGACGGCCCGGGACAGCCTAAGCGAGCCCCAGCATTTT
CAWTARDSLSEPQHF
>TRBV15|-|-|TRBJ1-1
TGTGCCACCAGCAGAGATCATGGAGATCTCCAAGCTTTCTTT
CATSRDHGDLQAFF
>TRBV7-3|-|-|TRBJ1-2
TGTGCCAGCAGCTTAACGGCAGGGGCGTATGGCTACACCTTC
CASSLTAGAYGYTF
>TRBV7-2|-|-|TRBJ1-2
TGTGCCAGCGGCACGAACTATGGCTACACCTTC
CASGTNYGYTF
>TRBV29-1|-|-|TRBJ2-1
TGCAGCGTTGACAGCCAGGGGGGAGAGCAGTTCTTC
CSVDSQGGEQFF
>TRBV10-3|TRBD2|-|TRBJ2-1
TGTGCCACCAGGACTAGCGGTGGCAATGAGCAGTTCTTC
CATRTSGGNEQFF
>TRBV9|-|-|TRBJ1-5
TGTGCCAGCAGCGTAGCGGCGGAGAATCAGCCCCAGCATTTT
CASSVAAENQPQHF
>TRBV11-3|-|-|TRBJ1-1
TGTGCCAGCAGCTTAGCCGATCGACGGGCTTTCTTT
CASSLADRRAFF
>TRBV20-1|TRBD2|-|TRBJ2-1
TGCAGTGCTAGGGCCGGGACTAGCGGGACGGGCGAGCAGTTCTTC
CSARAGTSGTGEQFF
>TRBV6-5|-|once|TRBJ1-5
TGTGCCAGCAGTTTAAATTACGGGAGACCTAATCAGCCCCAGCATTTT
CASSLNYGRPNQPQHF
>TRBV3-1|-|-|TRBJ1-5
TGTGCCAGCAGCCAAGATCCCCGACTCGGATTATGGAATCAGCCCCAGCATTTT
CASSQDPRLGLWNQPQHF